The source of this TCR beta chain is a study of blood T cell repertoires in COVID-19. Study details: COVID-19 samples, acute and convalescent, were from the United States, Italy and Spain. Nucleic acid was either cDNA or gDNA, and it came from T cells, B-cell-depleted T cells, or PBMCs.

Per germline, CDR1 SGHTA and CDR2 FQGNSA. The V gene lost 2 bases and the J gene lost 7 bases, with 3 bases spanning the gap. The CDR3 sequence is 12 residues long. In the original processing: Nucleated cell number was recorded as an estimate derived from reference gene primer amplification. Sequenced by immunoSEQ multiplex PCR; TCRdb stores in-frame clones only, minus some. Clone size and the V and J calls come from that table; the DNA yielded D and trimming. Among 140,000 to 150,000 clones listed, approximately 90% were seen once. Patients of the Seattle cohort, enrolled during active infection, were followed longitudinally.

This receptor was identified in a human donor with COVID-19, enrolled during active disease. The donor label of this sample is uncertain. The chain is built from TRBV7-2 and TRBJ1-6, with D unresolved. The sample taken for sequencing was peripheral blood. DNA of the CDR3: TGTGCCAGCAGCTTACCAAATTCACCCCTCCACTTT. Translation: CASSLPNSPLHF. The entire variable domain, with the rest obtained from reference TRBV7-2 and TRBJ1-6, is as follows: GAGVSQSPSNKVTEKGKDVELRCDPISGHTALYWYRQSLGQGLEFLIYFQGNSAPDKSGLPSDRFSAERTGGSVSTLTIQRTQQEDSAVYLCASSLPNSPLHFGNGTRLTVT.